This T cell receptor beta chain emerged from a study of CD8+CD57+ T cells in acquired aplastic anemia. Study summary: Roughly 3.2 ug was the average amount of DNA from sorted CD4+ and CD8+ cells.

Patients who underwent sequencing had shown CD8+CD57+ cell expansion by flow cytometry. This clonotype was observed many times. The TCR beta profiling, which covered VDJ combination and CDR3 sequence, was carried out using genomic DNA as the template. MiXCR was run by TCRdb on the reads, yielding one entry per CDR3 protein. The sample lists 50,000 or so distinct CDR3 sequences, 55% to 70% occurring once. What was sequenced was sorted CD4+, CD8+, or CD8+CD57+ T cells (not recorded which) from PBMCs. The TCR was taken from a human donor with aplastic anemia.

The CDR3 loop reads CSASRGGSGNTIYF. CDR3 DNA: TGCAGTGCTTCCCGCGGGGGCTCTGGAAACACCATATATTTT. This chain uses TRBV20-1 with TRBJ1-3, with D perhaps matching TRBD1 (5 bases). The germline V gene has CDR1 DFQATT and CDR2 SNEGSKA (reference sequence). Trimming stripped 5 bases from V and 0 bases from J, with 11 bases between. There are 14 residues in the CDR3.